The clone carrying this T cell receptor beta chain appeared once. Its antigen is not known. Germline-derived CDR1 and CDR2 are LGHNA and YSLEER. V gave up 0 bases and J gave up 1 base; unmatched junction bases: 13. The CDR3 has 19 residues. Ahead of sequencing, the ViraFEST assay grew antigen-specific CD4+ T cells using viral peptide pools. Upon completion of approximately ten days in culture, CD4+ T cells were isolated. The individual was infected with SARS-CoV-2 between March and December 2020, as confirmed by PCR. An HIV-1 Nef peptide pool was the negative control culture. This sample is part of a study of vaccination effects on CD4 cells after COVID-19. Study in general: Convalescent patients (n = two) were sampled 16 days and one week prevaccination.

This table comes from immunoSEQ multiplex PCR, and its TCRdb copy is limited to in-frame clones, with some not included. The sample carries tens of thousands of clones, around three quarters recorded once. V usage is TRBV4-3 and J usage is TRBJ2-5, with 8 bases fitting TRBD2. The material sequenced was CD4+ T cells from PBMCs cultured with HIV peptides, taken before COVID-19 vaccination. Subset meaning: HIV-1 Nef peptide pool negative control/reference culture. This sequence originates from a human donor who had a prior SARS-CoV-2 infection. CDR3 DNA: TGCGCCAGCAGCCAAGATTATCCGGGAGGGACCCCCCCCCAAGAGACCCAGTACTTC. Residues: CASSQDYPGGTPPQETQYF.